One and the same sample provided the 13 T cell receptor beta chains below, sequenced in a study of cytomegalovirus exposure and HLA in healthy donors. Amplification used 60 Vbeta primers and 13 Jbeta primers. Produced via immunoSEQ multiplex PCR; TCRdb's table is partial and in-frame only. The table includes 190,000 or so clones, approximately 80% detected once. Sequencing was carried out using PBMCs. The receptor source for this set is a boy aged 2 to 10 in good health and CMV-seronegative.

This CDR3 is CASSATGSGNTIYF. DNA of the CDR3: TGTGCCAGCAGCGCGACAGGGTCCGGAAACACCATATATTTT. The V and J genes are TRBV9 and TRBJ1-3, with 7 bases lining up with TRBD1. The CDR3 length is 14 residues. V lost 3 bases, J lost 4 bases, and 4 bases stayed unmatched. Per the germline V gene, CDR1 is SGDLS and CDR2 is YYNGEE.

The gene calls are TRBV18 and TRBJ2-7; 9 bases line up with TRBD1. This CDR3 has 14 residues. CDR1 and CDR2 (germline): KGHSH, LQKENI. J was trimmed by 3 bases and V by 3 bases; bases with no gene match: 3. The CDR3 loop is CASSPGTGNYEQYF. CDR3 nucleotides: TGTGCCAGCTCACCCGGGACAGGGAACTACGAGCAGTACTTC. Together with reference TRBV18 and TRBJ2-7, the CDR3 gives the full variable domain: NAGVMQNPRHLVRRRGQEARLRCSPMKGHSHVYWYRQLPEEGLKFMVYLQKENIIDESGMPKERFSAEFPKEGPSILRIQQVVRGDSAAYFCASSPGTGNYEQYFGPGTRLTVT.

The CDR3 nucleotides are TGTGCCAGTAGTCGGGGAGGAGGGGCGGGGACAGATACGCAGTATTTT. This codes for CASSRGGGAGTDTQYF. V and J are TRBV19 and TRBJ2-3, with D tentatively TRBD2 (6 bases). Trimming removed 5 bases at V and 3 bases at J, with 18 bases between. CDR3 length: 16 amino acids. Per germline, CDR1 LNHDA and CDR2 SQIVND (reference sequence).

About this clone: Other DNA sequences in the sample encode the same CDR3. The V call is TRBV5-1, the J call TRBJ2-1; TRBD2 matches at 8 bases. Trimming at V came to 2 bases and at J to 10 bases, leaving 17 bases not matched to a gene. The germline gives CDR1 SGHRS, CDR2 YFSETQ. The CDR3 is made up of 17 amino acids. CDR3 region: CASSLGRGNAGGDEQFF. DNA of the CDR3: TGCGCCAGCAGCTTAGGGCGCGGAAATGCGGGGGGTGACGAGCAGTTCTTC.

The chain combines TRBV10-3 with TRBJ1-1; maybe TRBD1 (6 bases). This CDR3 is built from 15 residues. Trimming took off 5 bases at V and 1 base at J, with 14 bases between the two ends. Germline-derived CDR1 and CDR2 are ENHRY and SYGVKD. For the CDR3, the DNA is TGTGCCATCAGTTACAGGGAGGGGAAGAACACTGAAGCTTTCTTT. As protein: CAISYREGKNTEAFF.

The rearrangement links TRBV29-1 to TRBJ1-1, with D unresolved. V lost 3 bases, J lost 7 bases, and 6 bases lay in between. CDR3 length: 10 amino acids. Germline-derived CDR1 and CDR2 are SQVTM and ANQGSEA. CDR3 amino acids: CSVDSVEAFF. The CDR3 nucleotides read TGCAGCGTTGATTCTGTTGAAGCTTTCTTT.

This rearrangement joins TRBV11-3 to TRBJ1-5; 8 bases line up with TRBD1. This CDR3 has 15 residues. Germline CDR1 reads SGHNT; CDR2 reads YENEEA. V was pared by 7 bases and J by 4 bases, with 9 bases of the junction left unmatched. CDR3 sequence: CASTIQDRANQPQHF. The CDR3 DNA reads as TGTGCCAGCACCATCCAGGACAGGGCGAATCAGCCCCAGCATTTT.

The CDR3 DNA follows: TGTGCCAGCAGCCTGAGCGGGGGGGCCGACGCAGATACGCAGTATTTT. Translated: CASSLSGGADADTQYF. The chain joins TRBV9 to TRBJ2-3; TRBD2 matches 10 bases. Germline assignment: CDR1 SGDLS and CDR2 YYNGEE. The CDR3 consists of 16 residues. V lost 4 bases to trimming and J lost 4 bases; unmatched junction nucleotides: 9.

This sequence joins TRBV7-2 and TRBJ2-5; 9 bases match TRBD2. Germline-derived CDR1 and CDR2 are SGHTA and FQGNSA. The CDR3 contains 14 residues. J was trimmed by 4 bases and V by 2 bases; bases with no gene match: 2. CDR3 loop: CASSLSGGRETQYF. The CDR3 nucleotides are TGTGCCAGCAGCTTAAGCGGGGGGAGAGAGACCCAGTACTTC.

The chain joins TRBV4-3 to TRBJ1-1; tentative D call: TRBD1 (5 bases). This CDR3 is 15 amino acids long. Trimming pared 0 bases from V and 2 bases from J, leaving 10 bases between. Germline V gives CDR1 LGHNA, CDR2 YSLEER. The CDR3 is CASSQDGRVNTEAFF. CDR3 coding DNA: TGCGCCAGCAGCCAAGATGGCAGGGTTAACACTGAAGCTTTCTTT.

This chain links TRBV4-1 with TRBJ1-2; D is unclear. V lost 0 bases and J lost 8, with 16 bases in between. CDR1 is MGHRA, CDR2 YSYEKL, per germline. This CDR3 contains 15 residues. DNA of the CDR3: TGCGCCAGCAGCCAAGATCCAACAGCCCCTGGGGGCTACACCTTC. Encoded protein: CASSQDPTAPGGYTF.

The chain is built from TRBV27 and TRBJ2-7, with 8 bases identical to TRBD2. The CDR3 extends over 15 amino acids. Germline trimming cut 2 bases from V and 2 bases from J; bases unmatched to any gene: 5. Germline loops: CDR1 MNHEY, CDR2 SMNVEV (reference sequence). The CDR3 sequence is CASSLRIAGTYEQYF. Here the CDR3 DNA reads TGTGCCAGCAGTTTAAGGATAGCGGGAACCTACGAGCAGTACTTC.

The rearrangement joins TRBV7-6 to TRBJ2-7; D call uncertain. This CDR3 spans 12 amino acids. Germline V gene sequence: CDR1 SGHVS, CDR2 FNYEAQ. V was shortened by 2 bases and J by 6 bases, with 8 bases between the two germline ends. The CDR3 region is CASSLYLREQYF. Here the CDR3 DNA reads TGTGCCAGCAGCTTATACCTACGCGAGCAGTACTTC.